The 8 T cell receptor beta chains below come from one sample, sequenced in a study of cytomegalovirus exposure and HLA in healthy donors. Primers for the PCR totalled 60 Vbeta and 13 Jbeta. Sequencing used immunoSEQ multiplex PCR; TCRdb keeps in-frame clones, though not all of them. This table lists around 140,000 clones. Sequencing input: PBMCs. These receptor sequences come from a woman aged 45-65 years in good health and CMV-seronegative.

The genes are TRBV30 and TRBJ1-6, with TRBD1 as a possible D gene (5 bases). The CDR3 length is 14 residues. V was trimmed by 1 base and J by 10 bases, leaving 14 bases between them. CDR1 and CDR2 from the germline V gene are GTSNPN and SVGIG (reference sequence). The CDR3 here is CAWSGATGWSPLHF. The CDR3 DNA follows: TGTGCCTGGAGTGGCGCCACAGGTTGGTCACCCCTCCACTTT.

In the case of this clone: One end of the junction is discordant with germline, which a read error may explain. The V and J genes are TRBV19 and TRBJ1-3, with D maybe TRBD1 (6 bases). The CDR3 contains 15 residues. Per germline, CDR1 LNHDA and CDR2 SQIVND (reference sequence). The CDR3, as DNA: TGTGCCAGTAGTATGGACAGATCAACTGGAGACACCATATATTTT. This translates into CASSMDRSTGDTIYF.

The chain is built from TRBV7-9 and TRBJ2-7; TRBD2 aligns across 9 bases. CDR1 SEHNR and CDR2 FQNEAQ come from the germline V gene (reference sequence). Trimming removed 8 bases from V and 7 bases from J; junction bases left unmatched: 18. This CDR3 has 16 amino acids. For the CDR3, the DNA is TGTGCCAGCTTCCCGGCGGGGGTAGCGGGAGCTAGAGAGCAGTACTTC. Translated, it gives CASFPAGVAGAREQYF.

The rearrangement links TRBV7-9 to TRBJ2-1; TRBD2 agrees at 8 bases. CDR1 and CDR2 from the germline V gene are SEHNR and FQNEAQ (reference sequence). The CDR3 has 15 amino acids. Trimming at V came to 5 bases and at J to 7 bases, leaving 10 bases not matched to a gene. CDR3 DNA sequence: TGTGCCAGCAGCCGAGCGGGAGAGGCCGGAAATGAGCAGTTCTTC. Translating gives CASSRAGEAGNEQFF. Drawing the rest from reference TRBV7-9 and TRBJ2-1, the complete variable domain is DTGVSQNPRHKITKRGQNVTFRCDPISEHNRLYWYRQTLGQGPEFLTYFQNEAQLEKSRLLSDRFSAERPKGSFSTLEIQRTEQGDSAMYLCASSRAGEAGNEQFFGPGTRLTVL.

The chain links TRBV28 to TRBJ1-2, with TRBD1 identical over 7 bases. Germline CDR1 is MDHEN and CDR2 is SYDVKM. This CDR3 is built from 15 residues. V was pared by 5 bases and J by 0 bases, with 6 bases of the junction left unmatched. For the CDR3, the DNA is TGTGCCAGCAGTCCCGGGACAGTAGCTAACTATGGCTACACCTTC. It yields the protein CASSPGTVANYGYTF.

V and J are TRBV28 and TRBJ2-7; 8 bases match TRBD1. Looked up from germline, CDR1 is MDHEN and CDR2 is SYDVKM. The V and J ends lost 6 bases and 2 bases, in that order; junction bases with no gene match: 6. The CDR3 is 14 amino acids. The chain's CDR3 is CASRLDRETYEQYF. CDR3 in DNA: TGTGCCAGCAGGTTGGACAGGGAAACCTACGAGCAGTACTTC.

This sequence joins TRBV9 and TRBJ1-1; 8 bases map to TRBD1. Trimming removed 3 bases from V and 8 bases from J; junction bases left unmatched: 3. Germline lookup yields CDR1 SGDLS and CDR2 YYNGEE. The CDR3 loop spans 12 amino acids. This CDR3 is CASSAGDREAFF. DNA of the CDR3: TGTGCCAGCAGCGCGGGGGACAGGGAAGCTTTCTTT.

The rearrangement uses TRBV7-6 and TRBJ2-7; D is unresolved. Trimming took off 3 bases at V and 2 bases at J, with 8 bases between the two ends. CDR3 size: 13 residues. In germline, CDR1 is SGHVS, CDR2 FNYEAQ. CDR3: CASSLGRTYEQYF. The CDR3 DNA sequence: TGTGCCAGCAGCTTGGGCCGCACCTACGAGCAGTACTTC.